Following are 23 T cell receptor beta chains from one sample sequenced in a study of blood T cell repertoires in COVID-19. Clones were read by immunoSEQ multiplex PCR, and TCRdb kept only the in-frame ones, dropping some. The sample has about 64,000 clones; about three quarters are singletons. The sample consisted of peripheral blood. These receptors originate from a human donor in a cohort sampled during active COVID-19.

The sample holds one count of this clone. The J gene is TRBJ1-4, the V gene TRBV28; D call uncertain. The V end lost 1 base, the J end lost 4 bases, and 10 bases lay between the germline ends. The CDR3 is made up of 15 amino acids. CDR1 MDHEN and CDR2 SYDVKM come from the germline V gene. The CDR3 DNA is TGTGCCAGCAGTTTATTAGGCGGAAATAATGAAAAACTGTTTTTT. As protein: CASSLLGGNNEKLFF.

The rearrangement uses TRBV5-4 and TRBJ1-2; 8 bases line up with TRBD1. Germline CDR1 reads SGHNT; CDR2 reads YYREEE (reference sequence). The CDR3 loop spans 14 amino acids. V gave up 1 base and J gave up 10 bases; unmatched junction bases: 9. The CDR3 spells CASSLQGSQGAYTF. The CDR3 bases are TGTGCCAGCAGCTTGCAAGGGTCGCAGGGGGCCTACACCTTC.

The gene calls are TRBV5-8 and TRBJ2-5, with 16 nucleotides matching TRBD2. This CDR3 has 17 amino acids. CDR1 is SGHTS, CDR2 YDEGEE, per germline. Trimming at V came to 3 bases and at J to 1 base, leaving 3 bases not matched to a gene. CDR3 in amino acids: CASSSGTSGGGQETQYF. Written as DNA, the CDR3 is TGTGCCAGCAGCTCAGGGACTAGCGGGGGGGGCCAAGAGACCCAGTACTTC.

The V gene is TRBV30, the J gene TRBJ2-3, with a weak D call TRBD1 (5 bases). This CDR3 region has 13 residues. CDR1 GTSNPN and CDR2 SVGIG come from the germline V gene (reference sequence). V lost 7 bases and J lost 2, with 13 bases in between. The CDR3 spells CASLEDNTDTQYF. The CDR3 DNA sequence: TGTGCCTCCCTTGAGGACAACACAGATACGCAGTATTTT.

There are a few counts of this clone. The chain carries TRBV2 and TRBJ1-4, with no clear D. V lost 4 bases and J lost 8, with 11 bases in between. The germline V gene encodes CDR1 SNHLY and CDR2 FYNNEI. This CDR3 region has 13 residues. Written as DNA, the CDR3 is TGTGCCAGCAGTGGTGGCCGGGAGGAAAAACTGTTTTTT. Translating it yields CASSGGREEKLFF.

The V call is TRBV4-2, the J call TRBJ2-5, with TRBD2 matching over 13 bases. With 4 bases clipped from V and 1 base from J, the junction kept 9 bases outside the gene matches. There are 18 residues in the CDR3. Germline assignment: CDR1 LGHNA and CDR2 YNFKEQ. This CDR3 reads CASSRNAGTSGAQETQYF. The DNA for the CDR3 is TGTGCCAGCAGCCGAAATGCCGGGACTAGCGGGGCCCAAGAGACCCAGTACTTC.

The chain joins TRBV2 to TRBJ2-5, with TRBD1 as a possible D gene (7 bases). This CDR3 has 15 residues. Looked up from germline, CDR1 is SNHLY and CDR2 is FYNNEI. The V gene lost 5 bases and the J gene lost 5 bases, with 18 bases spanning the gap. This CDR3 is CASSFRGAVRETQYF. In DNA, the CDR3 is TGTGCCAGCAGTTTCAGGGGGGCAGTCCGGGAGACCCAGTACTTC.

This clone was found once. The chain combines TRBV5-6 with TRBJ1-5; D ambiguous. The CDR3 runs 16 residues. CDR1 and CDR2 from the germline V gene are SGHDT and YYEEEE. Trimming removed 0 bases from V and 7 bases from J, with 17 bases in between. CDR3 residues: CASSLGGFQVEQPQHF. The CDR3, as DNA: TGTGCCAGCAGCTTGGGAGGGTTCCAGGTAGAACAGCCCCAGCATTTT.

The chain joins TRBV28 to TRBJ2-7; D might be TRBD1 (5 bases). Germline values: CDR1 MDHEN, CDR2 SYDVKM. The CDR3 has 14 residues. Trimming removed 6 bases from V and 0 bases from J, with 12 bases in between. CDR3: CASSPRQTSYEQYF. CDR3 nucleotide sequence: TGTGCCAGCAGCCCTAGACAGACCTCCTACGAGCAGTACTTC.

The chain carries TRBV5-1 and TRBJ2-5; D perhaps matches TRBD2 (6 bases). Deletions cut 2 bases from V and 9 bases from J, with 8 bases between. Germline CDR1 and CDR2: SGHRS and YFSETQ. The CDR3 spans 11 residues. The CDR3, as DNA: TGCGCCAGCAGCTTCGGGGAGGCCCAGTACTTC. It specifies CASSFGEAQYF.

The genes are TRBV2 and TRBJ2-7; unclear D gene. The CDR3 extends over 11 amino acids. Looked up from germline, CDR1 is SNHLY and CDR2 is FYNNEI. Trimming removed 4 bases from V and 4 bases from J, with 5 bases in between. In DNA form, the CDR3 reads TGTGCCAGCAGTGTTATGTACGAGCAGTACTTC. It yields the protein CASSVMYEQYF. Drawing the rest from reference TRBV2 and TRBJ2-7, the complete variable domain is EPEVTQTPSHQVTQMGQEVILRCVPISNHLYFYWYRQILGQKVEFLVSFYNNEISEKSEIFDDQFSVERPDGSNFTLKIRSTKLEDSAMYFCASSVMYEQYFGPGTRLTVT.

The chain carries TRBV15 and TRBJ1-2, with a tentative D call TRBD1 (5 bases). Trimming pared 2 bases from V and 6 bases from J, leaving 16 bases between. The CDR3 loop spans 15 amino acids. Germline loops: CDR1 LNHNV, CDR2 YYDKDF (reference sequence). CDR3 region: CATSRSGGGGHGYTF. The CDR3 DNA reads TGTGCCACCAGCAGATCCGGCGGGGGGGGTCATGGCTACACCTTC.

This chain connects TRBV5-1 to TRBJ2-3; TRBD2 agrees at 9 bases. The CDR3 length is 15 residues. Germline CDR1 is SGHRS and CDR2 is YFSETQ. V gave up 1 base and J gave up 5 bases; unmatched junction bases: 5. The CDR3 protein is CASSLRRGGQDTQYF. CDR3 DNA sequence: TGCGCCAGCAGCTTGCGGCGGGGGGGCCAAGATACGCAGTATTTT.

The V and J genes are TRBV4-3 and TRBJ1-4; D may be TRBD1 (5 bases). Trimming cost V 0 bases and J 5 bases, with 13 bases left between them. Germline V gene lookup returns CDR1 LGHNA and CDR2 YSLEER. The CDR3 is 16 amino acids. The CDR3 DNA is TGCGCCAGCAGCCAAGATAATGGAGGGGCCAATGAAAAACTGTTTTTT. Translated: CASSQDNGGANEKLFF.

V usage is TRBV28 and J usage is TRBJ2-2; TRBD2 matches at 16 bases. The V segment lost 6 bases and the J segment 4 bases; nucleotides outside the gene matches: 17. This CDR3 has 21 amino acids. CDR1 is MDHEN, CDR2 SYDVKM, per germline. The CDR3 bases are TGTGCCAGCAGCTCCCCTGCGCCGGGACTAGCGGGGGGGCGCGCCACCGGGGAGCTGTTTTTT. This encodes CASSSPAPGLAGGRATGELFF.

This clone was seen a few times. The chain links TRBV7-9 to TRBJ1-2; TRBD1 might be the D (5 bases). V lost 0 bases, J lost 6 bases, and 8 bases lay in between. CDR1 is SEHNR and CDR2 is FQNEAQ in the germline V gene (reference sequence). CDR3 size: 13 residues. Here the CDR3 reads CASSLATGHGYTF. In DNA, the CDR3 is TGTGCCAGCAGCTTAGCAACAGGCCATGGCTACACCTTC.

This sequence joins TRBV7-2 and TRBJ2-1; TRBD2 agrees at 9 bases. Per germline, CDR1 SGHTA and CDR2 FQGNSA. V was clipped by 5 bases and J by 5 bases; unmatched bases: 7. This CDR3 contains 15 residues. The CDR3 DNA sequence: TGTGCCAGCAGCCCACAGCGGGGGGCGAACAATGAGCAGTTCTTC. This gives the protein CASSPQRGANNEQFF.

This sequence joins TRBV5-4 and TRBJ2-3; no reliable D call. V dropped 6 bases and J dropped 1 base, with 3 bases sitting between them. The germline gives CDR1 SGHNT, CDR2 YYREEE (reference sequence). This CDR3 is 11 amino acids long. The CDR3 sequence: CASIGTDTQYF. Written as DNA, the CDR3 is TGTGCCAGCATCGGCACAGATACGCAGTATTTT.

The J gene is TRBJ1-6, the V gene TRBV6-1; 9 nucleotides line up with TRBD1. The CDR3 is made up of 16 amino acids. V dropped 4 bases and J dropped 0; count of bases not matched to a gene: 1. Germline CDR1 reads MNHNS; CDR2 reads SASEGT. Here the CDR3 DNA reads TGTGCCAGCAGTGCGGACAGGGGCTCCTATAATTCACCCCTCCACTTT. Its translation: CASSADRGSYNSPLHF.

The gene calls are TRBV6-5 and TRBJ1-5; D call uncertain. CDR3 size: 14 residues. Trimming took off 5 bases at V and 0 bases at J, with 8 bases between the two ends. Germline loops: CDR1 MNHEY, CDR2 SVGAGI. The CDR3 DNA reads as TGTGCCAGCAGTACAGTGAATAGCAATCAGCCCCAGCATTTT. Its protein is CASSTVNSNQPQHF.

The rearrangement links TRBV27 to TRBJ1-1; weak D call: TRBD1 (6 bases). Germline CDR1 is MNHEY and CDR2 is SMNVEV (reference sequence). Trimming stripped 5 bases from V and 4 bases from J, with 17 bases between. The CDR3 has 15 residues. The CDR3 nucleotides read TGTGCCAGCAGTCCCCCCCCTCCAGGGGCCACTGAAGCTTTCTTT. Amino acids: CASSPPPPGATEAFF.

The chain links TRBV5-1 to TRBJ2-1, with TRBD1 matching over 10 bases. J gave up 7 bases and V 1 base, and 8 bases lay outside the gene matches. The CDR3 covers 16 residues. Germline V lookup: CDR1 SGHRS, CDR2 YFSETQ. The CDR3 region has the DNA TGCGCCAGCAGCTTGCGTCCGGGACAGGGGTTGAATGAGCAGTTCTTC. Translating it yields CASSLRPGQGLNEQFF.

This chain joins TRBV5-4 and TRBJ1-1, with D possibly matching TRBD1 (5 bases). Per germline, CDR1 SGHNT and CDR2 YYREEE (reference sequence). This CDR3 comprises 13 residues. Trimming removed 4 bases at V and 3 bases at J, with 10 bases between. This chain's CDR3 is CASSPTGDTEAFF. DNA of the CDR3: TGTGCCAGCAGCCCGACGGGGGACACTGAAGCTTTCTTT.